Listed here is a single TCR beta chain. The source of the sample is a study of blood T cell repertoires in COVID-19. Turning to the study itself: The origin of the acute and convalescent COVID-19 samples was the United States, Italy and Spain. PBMCs, B-cell-depleted T cells, or T cells provided the cDNA or gDNA that made up the material.

The authors' processing: Cell counts per sample came from amplifying reference gene primers. The protocol was immunoSEQ multiplex PCR, while the TCRdb copy is restricted to in-frame clones and leaves out a portion. V and J calls and clone size are as listed in that table; D and trimming were resolved from the DNA. The sample has over 200,000 clones, about 91% seen once. This TCR was recovered from a person aged 18-30 years with COVID-19, enrolled during active disease. Material for sequencing was peripheral blood.

The CDR3 sequence is CASSLVQGGVGETQYF. In nucleotides, the CDR3 is TGCGCCAGCAGCTTGGTCCAGGGAGGGGTGGGAGAGACCCAGTACTTC. The chain is built from TRBV5-1 and TRBJ2-5, with TRBD2 matching over 7 bases. The CDR3 length is 16 residues. Germline V lookup: CDR1 SGHRS, CDR2 YFSETQ. Trimming removed 0 bases from V and 4 bases from J; junction bases left unmatched: 9.